Below, 32 T cell receptor beta chains from the same sample are listed, as sequenced in a study of breast tumors, draining lymph nodes, adjacent tissues (dated by TCRdb to 2016 to 2017). The method behind the library was multiplex PCR. The reads were generated on an Illumina HiSeq 2000. The public reads were reprocessed in TCRdb via fastp at Q25 and MiXCR, keeping in-frame beta chains. Each entry merges the rows of one CDR3 protein and shows their most common DNA and genes. This sample has 60,000 to 70,000 distinct CDR3 sequences in its table, and approximately 57% of those were observed once. Roughly 19% of the sample is held by the ten biggest clonotypes. The sample was breast tumor tissue. All receptors derive from a female donor with breast cancer. Some clones in this sample may be carry-over from other donors' samples.

The rearrangement uses TRBV15 and TRBJ1-6; a possible D gene is TRBD1 (6 bases). Per germline, CDR1 LNHNV and CDR2 YYDKDF (reference sequence). Trimming removed 3 bases at V and 14 bases at J, with 14 bases between. The CDR3 spans 13 residues. The CDR3 loop is CATSSGGLLTLHF. CDR3 nucleotides: TGTGCCACCAGCAGTGGGGGCCTTCTCACCCTCCACTTT.

This chain links TRBV7-3 with TRBJ1-2; 10 nucleotides agree with TRBD1. The V segment lost 2 bases and the J segment 2 bases; nucleotides outside the gene matches: 2. There are 15 residues in the CDR3. CDR1 is SGHTA, CDR2 FQGTGA, per germline. In DNA form, the CDR3 reads TGTGCCAGCAGCTTAGCGGGACAGGGGAACTATGGCTACACCTTC. The encoded protein is CASSLAGQGNYGYTF.

The rearrangement uses TRBV5-1 and TRBJ2-2, with 7 nucleotides matching TRBD1. The CDR3 totals 17 residues. V dropped 4 bases and J dropped 2; count of bases not matched to a gene: 11. Germline V CDR1 and CDR2: SGHRS, YFSETQ. The CDR3 sequence: CASSPNPGTVNTGELFF. CDR3 nucleotides: TGCGCCAGCAGCCCCAATCCCGGGACAGTTAACACCGGGGAGCTGTTTTTT.

This clonotype has a count of ten or more. The chain links TRBV19 to TRBJ1-6; D possibly corresponds to TRBD1 (5 bases). The CDR3 contains 14 residues. V was cut by 8 bases and J by 7 bases, with 15 bases left in between. Germline lookup yields CDR1 LNHDA and CDR2 SQIVND (reference sequence). CDR3 nucleotides: TGTGCCAGTTGTTTCGGGGGAGAGAATTCACCCCTCCACTTT. This gives the protein CASCFGGENSPLHF.

This clonotype has at least ten counts. This chain joins TRBV4-2 and TRBJ1-2; D remains unclear. Germline lookup yields CDR1 LGHNA and CDR2 YNFKEQ. The V end was cut by 3 bases, the J end by 4 bases, with 12 bases between. The CDR3 has 14 amino acids. The CDR3 sequence is CASSQSTDSYGYTF. The CDR3 coding sequence is TGTGCCAGCAGCCAGTCCACGGACTCCTATGGCTACACCTTC.

This clonotype has only one observation. The rearrangement links TRBV5-5 to TRBJ1-4; D is ambiguous. The ends were cut back, 0 bases at V and 7 bases at J, with 4 bases in the middle. Germline V gene sequence: CDR1 SGHKS, CDR2 YYEKEE (reference sequence). The CDR3 is made up of 12 amino acids. The CDR3 loop reads CASSLEAEKLFF. The CDR3 DNA is TGTGCCAGCAGCTTGGAAGCTGAAAAACTGTTTTTT. Drawing the rest from reference TRBV5-5 and TRBJ1-4, the complete variable domain is DAGVTQSPTHLIKTRGQQVTLRCSPISGHKSVSWYQQVLGQGPQFIFQYYEKEERGRGNFPDRFSARQFPNYSSELNVNALLLGDSALYLCASSLEAEKLFFGSGTQLSVL.

The V call is TRBV7-6, the J call TRBJ2-5, with TRBD2 matching over 12 bases. Germline CDR1 and CDR2: SGHVS and FNYEAQ. Trimming took 5 bases from V and 1 from J; bases not matched to a gene: 8. CDR3 length equals 17 residues. The CDR3 spells CASSPGLAGQLQETQYF. The CDR3 region has the DNA TGTGCCAGCAGCCCCGGACTAGCGGGGCAACTCCAAGAGACCCAGTACTTC.

This chain uses TRBV2 with TRBJ1-5; no reliable D call. V was shortened by 7 bases and J by 4 bases, with 17 bases between the two germline ends. Germline V lookup: CDR1 SNHLY, CDR2 FYNNEI. The CDR3 runs 15 residues. The CDR3 loop is CASMHDPAPNQPQHF. The CDR3 coding sequence is TGTGCCAGCATGCATGATCCGGCCCCTAATCAGCCCCAGCATTTT.

This clonotype was recorded a few times. The chain recombines TRBV20-1 with TRBJ1-2; no reliable D call. The CDR3 spans 14 residues. V gave up 0 bases and J gave up 8 bases, with 16 bases separating them. Per the germline V gene, CDR1 is DFQATT and CDR2 is SNEGSKA (reference sequence). Here the CDR3 reads CSARDHWQDGGYTF. The CDR3 nucleotides read TGCAGTGCTAGAGATCATTGGCAGGACGGGGGCTACACCTTC.

In its sample, this clonotype was seen many times. This chain links TRBV15 with TRBJ1-5; 7 nucleotides match TRBD1. This CDR3 is 16 amino acids long. The junction had 5 bases not matched to a gene; V was cut back by 3 bases and J by 0 bases. The germline V gene has CDR1 LNHNV and CDR2 YYDKDF (reference sequence). In DNA, the CDR3 is TGTGCCACCAGCAGTGCTAACAGGGGTAGCAATCAGCCCCAGCATTTT. Encoded protein: CATSSANRGSNQPQHF.

This clonotype was observed many times. The J gene is TRBJ2-7, the V gene TRBV5-5; D is uncertain. Per the germline V gene, CDR1 is SGHKS and CDR2 is YYEKEE (reference sequence). The CDR3 extends over 13 amino acids. The V gene lost 4 bases and the J gene lost 2 bases, with 10 bases spanning the gap. The CDR3 here is CASSPTRTYEQYF. CDR3 DNA sequence: TGTGCCAGCAGCCCGACACGCACCTACGAGCAGTACTTC.

There are many counts of this clonotype. CDR3 nucleotides: TGTGCCAGCTCACCTCGAACTGCTAGCACAGATACGCAGTATTTT. Encoded protein: CASSPRTASTDTQYF. The chain has TRBV18 and TRBJ2-3; D is unresolved. Trimming removed 3 bases from V and 0 bases from J, with 10 bases in between. Per germline, CDR1 KGHSH and CDR2 LQKENI. CDR3 size: 15 residues.

This clonotype was seen at least ten times. J is TRBJ1-4 and V is TRBV20-1; D remains unclear. Trimming shortened V by 2 bases and J by 4 bases, and 5 bases separated the two germline ends. The CDR3 extends over 12 amino acids. Germline V gene data show CDR1 as DFQATT and CDR2 as SNEGSKA (reference sequence). DNA for the CDR3: TGCAGTGCTAGAACGGTTAATGAAAAACTGTTTTTT. Encoded protein: CSARTVNEKLFF.

This clonotype was picked up a small number of times. The rearrangement uses TRBV15 and TRBJ2-1; D is perhaps TRBD2 (6 bases). V was pared by 0 bases and J by 0 bases, with 9 bases between. Germline-derived CDR1 and CDR2 are LNHNV and YYDKDF (reference sequence). This CDR3 is 16 amino acids long. CDR3 nucleotide sequence: TGTGCCACCAGCAGAGAGGCGGGAACCTCCTACAATGAGCAGTTCTTC. Translation gives CATSREAGTSYNEQFF.

This clonotype was recorded at least ten times. The chain employs TRBV27 and TRBJ2-1, with D perhaps matching TRBD2 (5 bases). Germline V CDR1 and CDR2: MNHEY, SMNVEV (reference sequence). Trimming removed 4 bases at V and 6 bases at J, with 22 bases between. CDR3 size: 17 residues. The CDR3 coding sequence is TGTGCCAGCAGTTCCCTAGGACTCGAAAGTAATGGCAATGAGCAGTTCTTC. It codes for CASSSLGLESNGNEQFF.

This clonotype occurred a few times. The V and J genes are TRBV18 and TRBJ2-1; D uncertain. Trimming removed 3 bases from V and 4 bases from J, with 16 bases in between. The germline V gene encodes CDR1 KGHSH and CDR2 LQKENI. The CDR3 is made up of 16 amino acids. The CDR3 reads CASSPGYSGDYNEQFF. Written as DNA, the CDR3 is TGTGCCAGCTCACCTGGGTACAGTGGGGATTACAATGAGCAGTTCTTC.

V gene TRBV20-1 combines with J gene TRBJ2-3; 8 nucleotides agree with TRBD1. This CDR3 is built from 14 residues. Germline V gene data show CDR1 as DFQATT and CDR2 as SNEGSKA (reference sequence). J was trimmed by 4 bases and V by 1 base; bases with no gene match: 4. CDR3 protein: CSARGDRGADTQYF. The CDR3, as DNA: TGCAGTGCTAGAGGAGACAGGGGTGCAGATACGCAGTATTTT.

The rearrangement joins TRBV2 to TRBJ2-7; TRBD2 matches at 9 bases. Germline V CDR1 and CDR2: SNHLY, FYNNEI. This CDR3 is 13 amino acids long. V trimming: 5 bases; J trimming: 6 bases; junction bases outside the gene matches: 5. CDR3 in amino acids: CASSPSGAAEQYF. The CDR3 DNA follows: TGTGCCAGCAGTCCTAGCGGGGCGGCCGAGCAGTACTTC.

The rearrangement joins TRBV2 to TRBJ1-5; a weak D match, TRBD1 (5 bases). Looked up from germline, CDR1 is SNHLY and CDR2 is FYNNEI. The CDR3 covers 16 residues. The V end lost 7 bases, the J end lost 0 bases, and 16 bases lay between the germline ends. For the CDR3, the DNA is TGTGCCAGCACCTCCGGGACCTACTATAGCAATCAGCCCCAGCATTTT. Residues: CASTSGTYYSNQPQHF.

This clonotype is medium-sized within its sample. This chain uses TRBV3-1 with TRBJ1-6, with 7 bases identical to TRBD1. Germline CDR1 LGHDT, CDR2 YNNKEL (reference sequence). The CDR3 loop spans 14 amino acids. Trimming cost V 6 bases and J 9 bases; bases outside gene matches: 8. The chain's CDR3 is CASRGTVGGSPLHF. Here the CDR3 DNA reads TGTGCCAGCAGAGGGACAGTCGGGGGTTCACCCCTCCACTTT.

This clonotype came up many times. The V gene is TRBV10-3, the J gene TRBJ2-5, with TRBD2 identical over 7 bases. Germline lookup yields CDR1 ENHRY and CDR2 SYGVKD. This CDR3 comprises 15 residues. The J segment lost 2 bases and the V segment lost 4 bases, leaving 7 bases of the junction unmatched. The CDR3 DNA reads TGTGCCATCAGTGGAAGCGGGACCTCTCAAGAGACCCAGTACTTC. Translation: CAISGSGTSQETQYF.

The chain has TRBV7-9 and TRBJ1-3; possibly TRBD2 for D (6 bases). The DNA end favors TRBJ2-2, so the J call may be wrong. The CDR3 loop spans 16 amino acids. Per germline, CDR1 SEHNR and CDR2 FQNEAQ (reference sequence). The chain's CDR3 is CASSPGAGTHTGELFF. The CDR3 nucleotides read TGTGCCAGCAGCCCCGGGGCAGGGACTCACACCGGGGAGCTGTTTTTT.

The V gene is TRBV29-1, the J gene TRBJ2-1; D might be TRBD2 (6 bases). Trimming removed 6 bases from V and 0 bases from J, with 12 bases in between. This CDR3 has 14 amino acids. CDR1 is SQVTM, CDR2 ANQGSEA, per germline. In DNA, the CDR3 is TGCAGCGTAGCTAGCGATAGCTCCTACAATGAGCAGTTCTTC. Its translation: CSVASDSSYNEQFF.

This clonotype was seen many times. The chain has TRBV7-8 and TRBJ1-1, with no clear D. Germline V gene sequence: CDR1 SGHVS, CDR2 FQNEAQ. CDR3 size: 12 residues. Trimming cost V 3 bases and J 2 bases, with 4 bases left between them. CDR3 region: CASSLLNTEAFF. The CDR3 DNA is TGTGCCAGCAGCTTGCTAAACACTGAAGCTTTCTTT.

Notes on this clonotype: At one of its ends the junction is not consistent with the germline gene, which may arise from a read error. The chain employs TRBV9 and TRBJ2-7, with 7 nucleotides matching TRBD2. CDR3 length: 14 amino acids. The germline CDR1 and CDR2 sequences are SGDLS and YYNGEE. The CDR3 DNA is TGTGCCGGCAGCGTCGGCCAGGGAGGGGACGGGCAGTACTTC. This translates into CAGSVGQGGDGQYF.

The chain has TRBV2 and TRBJ1-2, with D maybe TRBD1 (5 bases). The CDR3 length is 12 residues. Trimming shortened V by 8 bases and J by 8 bases, and 15 bases separated the two germline ends. Germline values: CDR1 SNHLY, CDR2 FYNNEI. This CDR3 reads CASVGRGEGYTF. CDR3 nucleotides: TGTGCCAGCGTTGGAAGGGGAGAGGGCTACACCTTC.

V is TRBV12-3 or TRBV12-4 and J is TRBJ1-6, with unresolved D. V was clipped by 6 bases and J by 4 bases, with 7 bases between them. The CDR3 length is 13 residues. CDR3 nucleotides: TGTGCCAGCAGCCTTCATTATAATTCACCCCTCCACTTT. Translation gives CASSLHYNSPLHF.

The chain employs TRBV10-2 and TRBJ1-5, with a weak D call TRBD1 (5 bases). Germline-derived CDR1 and CDR2 are WSHSY and SAAADI. This CDR3 contains 21 residues. Trimming removed 5 bases at V and 0 bases at J, with 29 bases between. The CDR3 spells CASSHRPTGGRVTHSNQPQHF. CDR3 sequence (DNA): TGCGCCAGCAGTCACCGGCCGACCGGGGGACGGGTGACTCATAGCAATCAGCCCCAGCATTTT.

This rearrangement joins TRBV5-1 to TRBJ2-3; possible D gene TRBD2, 6 bases. Trimming left V 10 bases short and J 0 bases short, with 12 bases between. This CDR3 contains 13 residues. Per the germline V gene, CDR1 is SGHRS and CDR2 is YFSETQ. The CDR3 region has the DNA TGCGCCGTCGGGAGCCCCAGCACAGATACGCAGTATTTT. Encoded protein: CAVGSPSTDTQYF.

The V call is TRBV30, the J call TRBJ2-1; TRBD2 might be the D (5 bases). CDR1 and CDR2 (germline): GTSNPN, SVGIG (reference sequence). V was trimmed by 4 bases and J by 9 bases, leaving 19 bases between them. The CDR3 length is 14 residues. CDR3 sequence: CAWKPSPGSGEQFF. CDR3 nucleotides: TGTGCCTGGAAACCCTCCCCGGGGTCCGGTGAGCAGTTCTTC.

This clonotype has just one count. The chain couples TRBV20-1 to TRBJ1-3; D unresolved. Germline V gives CDR1 DFQATT, CDR2 SNEGSKA (reference sequence). V lost 6 bases and J lost 0, with 9 bases in between. This CDR3 is 13 amino acids long. The CDR3 protein is CSARDGSGNTIYF. The CDR3 DNA reads TGCAGTGCCCGAGACGGCTCTGGAAACACCATATATTTT.

The rearrangement uses TRBV24-1 and TRBJ2-1; D gene ambiguous. Germline CDR1 reads KGHDR; CDR2 reads SFDVKD. The V gene lost 1 base and the J gene lost 7 bases, with 4 bases spanning the gap. This CDR3 comprises 12 residues. The DNA of the CDR3 is TGTGCCACCAGTGATTTCGGGAATGAGCAGTTCTTC. Amino acid sequence: CATSDFGNEQFF.